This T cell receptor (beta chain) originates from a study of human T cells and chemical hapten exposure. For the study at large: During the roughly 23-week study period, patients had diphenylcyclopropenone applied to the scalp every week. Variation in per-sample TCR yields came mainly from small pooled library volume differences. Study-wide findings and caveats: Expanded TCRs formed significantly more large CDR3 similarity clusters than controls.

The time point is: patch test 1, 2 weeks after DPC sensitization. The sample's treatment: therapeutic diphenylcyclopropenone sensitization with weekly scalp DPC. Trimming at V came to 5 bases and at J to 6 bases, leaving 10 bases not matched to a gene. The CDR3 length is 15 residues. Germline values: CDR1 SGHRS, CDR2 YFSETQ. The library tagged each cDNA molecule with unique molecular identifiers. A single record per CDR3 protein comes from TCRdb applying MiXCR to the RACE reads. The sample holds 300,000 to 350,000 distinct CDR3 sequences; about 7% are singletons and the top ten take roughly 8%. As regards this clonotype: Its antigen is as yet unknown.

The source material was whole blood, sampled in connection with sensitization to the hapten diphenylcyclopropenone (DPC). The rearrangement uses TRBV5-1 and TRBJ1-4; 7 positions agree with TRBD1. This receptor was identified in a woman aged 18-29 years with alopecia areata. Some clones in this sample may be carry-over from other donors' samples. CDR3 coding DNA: TGCGCCAGCAGAGTGACAGGGACGGGCGATGAAAAACTGTTTTTT. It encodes CASRVTGTGDEKLFF. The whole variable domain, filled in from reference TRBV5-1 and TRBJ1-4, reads KAGVTQTPRYLIKTRGQQVTLSCSPISGHRSVSWYQQTPGQGLQFLFEYFSETQRNKGNFPGRFSGRQFSNSRSEMNVSTLELGDSALYLCASRVTGTGDEKLFFGSGTQLSVL.